The entry below describes one TCR beta chain. Antigen specificity is unknown. The data belong to a study of shared clonotypes between healthy human individuals. CDR1 MGHDK and CDR2 SYGVNS come from the germline V gene. V was clipped by 2 bases and J by 0 bases, with 18 bases between them. CDR3 length equals 18 residues. Researchers partitioned CD4+ cells into CD45RA+ naive and CD45RA-negative memory subsets. The study's findings and limits: Non-shared clonotypes showed lower generation probabilities than clonotypes common to all four donors.

TCRdb keeps only in-frame clones here, not all; method: immunoSEQ multiplex PCR. The sample records hundreds of thousands of clones, approximately 74% being singletons. The clonotype originates from a woman in her twenties or thirties in good health. The sample taken for sequencing was memory CD4+ T cells sorted from blood. Subset described: CD45RA-negative fraction. The rearrangement uses TRBV25-1 and TRBJ2-3; the D gene is possibly TRBD2 (5 bases). CDR3 DNA sequence: TGTGCCAGCAGTGAACGTCGCGCGGGTGCCACTAGCACAGATACGCAGTATTTT. Its protein product is CASSERRAGATSTDTQYF.